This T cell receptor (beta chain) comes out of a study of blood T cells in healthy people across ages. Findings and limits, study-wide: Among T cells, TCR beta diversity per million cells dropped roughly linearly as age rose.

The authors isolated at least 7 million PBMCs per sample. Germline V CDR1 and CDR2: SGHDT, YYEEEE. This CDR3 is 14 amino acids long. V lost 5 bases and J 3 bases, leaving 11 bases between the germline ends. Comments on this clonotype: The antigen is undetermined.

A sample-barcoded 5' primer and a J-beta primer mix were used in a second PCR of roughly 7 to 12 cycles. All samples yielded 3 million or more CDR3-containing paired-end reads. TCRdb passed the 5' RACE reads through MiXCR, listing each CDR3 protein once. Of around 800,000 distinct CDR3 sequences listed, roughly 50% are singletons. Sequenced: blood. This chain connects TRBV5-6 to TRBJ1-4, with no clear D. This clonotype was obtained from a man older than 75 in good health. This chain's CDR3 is CASSKSHANEKLFF. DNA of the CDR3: TGTGCCAGCAGTAAGTCTCATGCTAATGAAAAACTGTTTTTT.